Each of the 24 T cell receptor beta chains below was sequenced from the same sample in a study of OX40 agonist ivuxolimab in advanced cancers. The data were produced by immunoSEQ multiplex PCR, yet TCRdb's version contains in-frame clones alone and is incomplete. The top ten hold 1.9% of the sample, which has roughly 35,000 clones, approximately 82% seen once. Material: CD4+ or CD8+ T cells sorted from blood, obtained in a trial of the OX40 agonist ivuxolimab. The source is an adult with an advanced solid tumor such as melanoma, head and neck, liver or kidney cancer.

The chain couples TRBV6-1 to TRBJ1-3; D remains unclear. In germline, CDR1 is MNHNS, CDR2 SASEGT. The length of the CDR3 is 16 residues. V was trimmed by 4 bases and J by 1 base, leaving 14 bases between them. CDR3 amino acids: CASSGVRTGSGNTIYF. In DNA form, the CDR3 reads TGTGCCAGCAGTGGAGTCAGGACTGGGTCTGGAAACACCATATATTTT.

The gene calls are TRBV19 and TRBJ2-5; no reliable D call. CDR3 length: 15 amino acids. CDR1 and CDR2 (germline): LNHDA, SQIVND (reference sequence). V shed 7 bases and J shed 2 bases, with 17 bases lying between them. The CDR3: CASKDPGSRQETQYF. The CDR3 DNA follows: TGTGCCAGTAAAGACCCAGGATCCCGTCAAGAGACCCAGTACTTC.

The chain joins TRBV11-3 to TRBJ2-1, with 9 positions matching TRBD2. Germline CDR1 reads SGHNT; CDR2 reads YENEEA. The V and J ends lost 1 base and 0 bases, in that order; junction bases with no gene match: 7. The CDR3 has 18 residues. CDR3 DNA: TGTGCCAGCAGCTTAGTACTAGCGGGTCCGAGCTCCTACAATGAGCAGTTCTTC. Translating it yields CASSLVLAGPSSYNEQFF.

This sequence joins TRBV2 and TRBJ1-1; 11 bases match TRBD1. CDR3 size: 14 residues. J gave up 5 bases and V 6 bases, and 5 bases lay outside the gene matches. The V gene's germline CDR1 is SNHLY and CDR2 FYNNEI. For the CDR3, the DNA is TGTGCCAGCAGGGGGGACAGGGGGAGGACTGAAGCTTTCTTT. As protein: CASRGDRGRTEAFF.

The chain uses TRBV11-3 and TRBJ2-2; D is possibly TRBD1 (6 bases). Trimming removed 5 bases from V and 8 bases from J, with 18 bases in between. Per the germline V gene, CDR1 is SGHNT and CDR2 is YENEEA. The CDR3 length is 15 residues. CDR3 protein: CASSPRTAFGGELFF. The DNA for the CDR3 is TGTGCCAGCAGCCCCCGGACAGCCTTCGGGGGGGAGCTGTTTTTT.

The chain joins TRBV9 to TRBJ2-6; D is tentatively TRBD1 or TRBD2 (5 bases each). Trimming removed 4 bases at V and 4 bases at J, with 18 bases between. Germline V lookup: CDR1 SGDLS, CDR2 YYNGEE. There are 17 residues in the CDR3. The CDR3 protein is CASSHRGDLSGANVLTF. For the CDR3, the DNA is TGTGCCAGCAGCCATAGAGGGGATCTGAGCGGGGCCAACGTCCTGACTTTC.

The chain joins TRBV19 to TRBJ2-3, with D uncertain. There are 17 residues in the CDR3. V lost 0 bases to trimming and J lost 1 base, with 14 bases between them. From germline, CDR1 is LNHDA and CDR2 SQIVND (reference sequence). CDR3 bases: TGTGCCAGTAGTATAGATCAAAAGGGTTTAGGCACAGATACGCAGTATTTT. Protein product: CASSIDQKGLGTDTQYF.

This rearrangement joins TRBV19 to TRBJ2-5; D is unresolved. Trimming pared 1 base from V and 4 bases from J, leaving 16 bases between. The CDR3 length is 16 residues. Germline V gives CDR1 LNHDA, CDR2 SQIVND (reference sequence). In nucleotides, the CDR3 is TGTGCCAGTAGTATAGTGGCGACACGGAGTGGAGAGACCCAGTACTTC. This gives the protein CASSIVATRSGETQYF.

The V gene is TRBV11-3, the J gene TRBJ2-1; D is undetermined. Germline V CDR1 and CDR2: SGHNT, YENEEA. The CDR3 contains 15 residues. Trimming removed 1 base from V and 0 bases from J, with 7 bases in between. DNA of the CDR3: TGTGCCAGCAGCTTAGGCCTCCGCTCCTACAATGAGCAGTTCTTC. As protein: CASSLGLRSYNEQFF.

As regards this clone: The germline gene is not matched at one end of the junction; a read error may be the cause. The chain combines TRBV9 with TRBJ1-2; D possibly corresponds to TRBD1 (6 bases). The germline V gene has CDR1 SGDLS and CDR2 YYNGEE. The CDR3 runs to 15 residues. In DNA form, the CDR3 reads TGTGCCGGCAGCGTAGATGCGGGGGCGTCGTATGGCTACACCTTC. Encoded protein: CAGSVDAGASYGYTF.

There are a few counts of this clone. Here the CDR3 DNA reads TGTGCCAGCAGCTCGGGACAGGGCGACGAGCAGTACTTC. Amino acid sequence: CASSSGQGDEQYF. The chain combines TRBV11-3 with TRBJ2-7; 9 bases line up with TRBD1. V dropped 4 bases and J dropped 5; count of bases not matched to a gene: 3. The CDR3 covers 13 residues. Germline CDR1 reads SGHNT; CDR2 reads YENEEA.

The V and J genes are TRBV28 and TRBJ2-7; TRBD1 matches 9 bases. V was clipped by 7 bases and J by 5 bases; unmatched bases: 12. This CDR3 has 15 amino acids. Germline V CDR1 and CDR2: MDHEN, SYDVKM. The CDR3 here is CASTPPNTGGDEQYF. For the CDR3, the DNA is TGTGCCAGCACCCCGCCGAATACAGGGGGCGACGAGCAGTACTTC.

A word on this clone: The junction shows a germline mismatch at one end, possibly a read error. V gene TRBV19 combines with J gene TRBJ1-2, with D maybe TRBD1 (5 bases). Germline CDR1 reads LNHDA; CDR2 reads SQIVND (reference sequence). CDR3 size: 14 residues. Here the CDR3 reads CASSIDRGQYDYTF. CDR3 coding DNA: TGTGCCAGTAGTATAGATCGAGGACAATATGACTACACCTTC. Variable domain in full (rest from reference TRBV19 and TRBJ1-2): DGGITQSPKYLFRKEGQNVTLSCEQNLNHDAMYWYRQDPGQGLRLIYYSQIVNDFQKGDIAEGYSVSREKKESFPLTVTSAQKNPTAFYLCASSIDRGQYDYTFGSGTRLTVV.

The chain joins TRBV12-5 to TRBJ2-2, with D possibly TRBD1 on 6 matching bases. V was clipped by 6 bases and J by 4 bases, with 9 bases between them. This CDR3 contains 13 residues. CDR1 LGHNT and CDR2 FRNRAP come from the germline V gene. The CDR3 sequence is CASGVRGTGELFF. CDR3 sequence (DNA): TGTGCTAGTGGGGTCAGGGGCACCGGGGAGCTGTTTTTT.

This clone was observed a single time. V gene TRBV6-1 combines with J gene TRBJ2-3; D perhaps matches TRBD2 (5 bases). CDR1 is MNHNS and CDR2 is SASEGT in the germline V gene. V dropped 3 bases and J dropped 3 bases, with 19 bases sitting between them. The CDR3 extends over 17 amino acids. The CDR3 sequence: CASSEDLAPSETDTQYF. The DNA of the CDR3 is TGTGCCAGCAGTGAGGATCTAGCCCCCTCGGAGACAGATACGCAGTATTTT.

V gene TRBV7-6 combines with J gene TRBJ1-1; 10 bases are shared with TRBD1. Germline V gives CDR1 SGHVS, CDR2 FNYEAQ. V gave up 5 bases and J gave up 7 bases; unmatched junction bases: 7. The CDR3 consists of 14 residues. CDR3 loop: CASSPWDRGYEAFF. The CDR3 coding sequence is TGTGCCAGCAGCCCCTGGGACAGGGGATATGAAGCTTTCTTT.

The chain joins TRBV28 to TRBJ2-3; 8 nucleotides match TRBD2. Germline V gene sequence: CDR1 MDHEN, CDR2 SYDVKM. The V segment lost 4 bases and the J segment 3 bases; nucleotides outside the gene matches: 6. This CDR3 has 15 residues. Written as DNA, the CDR3 is TGTGCCAGCAGTTATACTAGCGGAAATACAGATACGCAGTATTTT. Its protein is CASSYTSGNTDTQYF.

This chain uses TRBV13 with TRBJ2-3; tentatively, D is TRBD2 (5 bases). The CDR3 length is 16 residues. V was trimmed by 4 bases and J by 6 bases, leaving 20 bases between them. Germline V lookup: CDR1 PRHDT, CDR2 FYEKMQ (reference sequence). CDR3 loop: CASSSKGALSGDTQYF. The CDR3 DNA sequence: TGTGCCAGCAGCTCAAAGGGAGCCCTGTCGGGGGATACGCAGTATTTT.

This clone has just one count. The V call is TRBV5-1, the J call TRBJ2-1; 7 nucleotides align to TRBD2. The germline V gene has CDR1 SGHRS and CDR2 YFSETQ. This CDR3 region has 17 residues. V lost 7 bases to trimming and J lost 0 bases; unmatched junction nucleotides: 13. CDR3 nucleotides: TGCGCCAGCTCCTGGAAGACTAGCCACGGCTCCTACAATGAGCAGTTCTTC. It translates to CASSWKTSHGSYNEQFF.

The CDR3 coding sequence is TGTGCCAGCAGTTTAAGTCCTAGATACGAGCAGTACTTC. It translates to CASSLSPRYEQYF. V gene TRBV28 combines with J gene TRBJ2-7, with no clear D. Looked up from germline, CDR1 is MDHEN and CDR2 is SYDVKM. The CDR3 is 13 amino acids. V lost 2 bases and J lost 4, with 9 bases in between.

This chain links TRBV7-6 with TRBJ1-5; a weak D match, TRBD1 (5 bases). V gave up 2 bases and J gave up 5 bases, with 19 bases separating them. Germline-derived CDR1 and CDR2 are SGHVS and FNYEAQ. The CDR3 is 17 residues long. In DNA form, the CDR3 reads TGTGCCAGCAGCTTACCCGGAACCCAGAGGGACGATCAGCCCCAGCATTTT. Protein product: CASSLPGTQRDDQPQHF.

The gene calls are TRBV2 and TRBJ2-3; D gene ambiguous. This CDR3 contains 13 residues. Germline-derived CDR1 and CDR2 are SNHLY and FYNNEI. Trimming removed 7 bases from V and 3 bases from J, with 11 bases in between. DNA of the CDR3: TGTGCCAGCACAAGAACCGAAACAGATACGCAGTATTTT. Translating gives CASTRTETDTQYF. Based on the CDR3 plus reference TRBV2 and TRBJ2-3, the full variable domain is EPEVTQTPSHQVTQMGQEVILRCVPISNHLYFYWYRQILGQKVEFLVSFYNNEISEKSEIFDDQFSVERPDGSNFTLKIRSTKLEDSAMYFCASTRTETDTQYFGPGTRLTVL.

The chain is built from TRBV5-1 and TRBJ2-7; D ambiguous. This CDR3 contains 17 residues. Germline V gene data show CDR1 as SGHRS and CDR2 as YFSETQ. V lost 4 bases and J lost 2, with 22 bases in between. The CDR3 region has the DNA TGCGCCAGCAGCCTCCGTCCCCCGGCAGGTAACACCTACGAGCAGTACTTC. This sequence encodes CASSLRPPAGNTYEQYF.

The J gene is TRBJ2-7, the V gene TRBV2, with D possibly being TRBD1 (6 bases). The germline V gene has CDR1 SNHLY and CDR2 FYNNEI. V was clipped by 6 bases and J by 2 bases, with 20 bases between them. CDR3 length: 16 residues. The CDR3 DNA follows: TGTGCCAGCAGAAGGTCATCCACTTGGACAGCCTACGAGCAGTACTTC. Translation: CASRRSSTWTAYEQYF. The full variable domain, with the rest looked up from reference TRBV2 and TRBJ2-7, is EPEVTQTPSHQVTQMGQEVILRCVPISNHLYFYWYRQILGQKVEFLVSFYNNEISEKSEIFDDQFSVERPDGSNFTLKIRSTKLEDSAMYFCASRRSSTWTAYEQYFGPGTRLTVT.